This T cell receptor beta chain was sequenced in a study of a mutant IDH1 vaccine in newly diagnosed glioma. In the study overall: Receipt of radiotherapy, temozolomide, or both preceded the study, and most received both.

Regarding this clone: The target antigen is unknown.

The time point was: week 23, last vaccination. All doses held 300 ug of mutant IDH1 20-mer peptide, with topical imiquimod. The CDR3 runs 11 residues. The germline V and J ends were trimmed by 2 bases and 10 bases, with 6 bases remaining between them. Germline loops: CDR1 ENHRY, CDR2 SYGVKD. Findings of the study overall: Whatever changes occurred in top peripheral T cell clonotypes seemed unrelated to pseudoprogression. The vaccine induced immune responses, and these occurred in approximately 93% of patients.

Using immunoSEQ multiplex PCR, the repertoire was profiled, and TCRdb retains in-frame clones only, with some absent. The sample lists approximately 44,000 clones, around 90% occurring once. The TCR comes from a man aged 45-65 years with glioma. The V gene is TRBV10-3, the J gene TRBJ2-1, with no clear D. Here the sequenced sample was PBMCs, taken from a glioma patient whose treatment included an IDH1 peptide vaccine. Written as DNA, the CDR3 is TGTGCCATCAGTGAGGGAGTCGAGCAGTTCTTC. It specifies CAISEGVEQFF.